This TCR beta chain stems from a study of blood T cell repertoires in COVID-19. Method: immunoSEQ multiplex PCR; TCRdb's copy keeps in-frame clones and lacks some. The table records 35,000 to 50,000 clones, around 70% of them present only once. Germline lookup yields CDR1 SGHRS and CDR2 YFSETQ. V shed 1 base, J shed 4 bases, and the junction held 11 bases outside the gene matches. CDR3 length: 17 residues. Sequenced input: peripheral blood. The clonotype originates from an elderly man with acute or convalescent COVID-19. The rearrangement uses TRBV5-1 and TRBJ2-5; 9 positions agree with TRBD2. The CDR3, as DNA: TGCGCCAGCAGCTTGCCCGGGACTCGCGGGGGGGGAGAGACCCAGTACTTC. Translated, it gives CASSLPGTRGGGETQYF.